A single sample gave rise to the 17 T cell receptor beta chains below, sequenced in a study of blood T cell repertoires in COVID-19. Clones were read by immunoSEQ multiplex PCR, and TCRdb kept only the in-frame ones, dropping some. This sample has about 170,000 clones; about 85% occur once, and the top ten carry approximately 7%. The sample comprised peripheral blood. The origin of the receptors is a man at least 80 years old with COVID-19, enrolled during active disease.

This clone was recorded only once. The chain combines TRBV9 with TRBJ2-1; D may be TRBD1 (6 bases). This CDR3 is 16 amino acids long. V was shortened by 3 bases and J by 1 base, with 14 bases between the two germline ends. Looked up from germline, CDR1 is SGDLS and CDR2 is YYNGEE. In nucleotides, the CDR3 is TGTGCCAGCAGCGCACGACAGGCCCGTTCCTACAATGAGCAGTTCTTC. Translated: CASSARQARSYNEQFF.

J is TRBJ2-3 and V is TRBV5-1; weak D call: TRBD1 (6 bases). Trimming took off 4 bases at V and 2 bases at J, with 17 bases between the two ends. Per germline, CDR1 SGHRS and CDR2 YFSETQ. The CDR3 is 16 residues long. The CDR3 nucleotides are TGCGCCAGCAGCCCAACCCCGGGACAATCCACAGATACGCAGTATTTT. Translated: CASSPTPGQSTDTQYF.

The chain couples TRBV7-8 to TRBJ1-4; no clear D. The CDR3 sequence is 15 residues long. V was pared by 1 base and J by 7 bases, with 13 bases between. In germline, CDR1 is SGHVS, CDR2 FQNEAQ. This CDR3 reads CASSLGVGSGEKLFF. The CDR3, as DNA: TGTGCCAGCAGCTTAGGGGTCGGGTCCGGTGAAAAACTGTTTTTT. Full variable domain (remainder filled in from reference TRBV7-8 and TRBJ1-4): GAGVSQSPRYKVAKRGQDVALRCDPISGHVSLFWYQQALGQGPEFLTYFQNEAQLDKSGLPSDRFFAERPEGSVSTLKIQRTQQEDSAVYLCASSLGVGSGEKLFFGSGTQLSVL.

The V and J genes are TRBV10-3 and TRBJ1-1; D remains ambiguous. Trimming left V 11 bases short and J 2 bases short, with 21 bases between. This CDR3 is built from 15 residues. The germline V gene has CDR1 ENHRY and CDR2 SYGVKD. The CDR3 loop is CAVSPEGAPNTEAFF. The DNA of the CDR3 is TGTGCCGTAAGTCCCGAGGGCGCCCCAAACACTGAAGCTTTCTTT.

This clone was picked up a small number of times. The chain is built from TRBV10-3 and TRBJ2-2, with D possibly TRBD1 on 6 matching bases. The CDR3 spans 15 residues. The V end lost 5 bases, the J end lost 2 bases, and 12 bases lay between the germline ends. Germline CDR1 reads ENHRY; CDR2 reads SYGVKD. The CDR3 is CAISTTGTNTGELFF. The CDR3 DNA is TGTGCCATCAGTACAACAGGGACCAACACCGGGGAGCTGTTTTTT.

The chain combines TRBV5-5 with TRBJ1-2; TRBD1 is a possible D gene (5 bases). CDR1 is SGHKS, CDR2 YYEKEE, per germline (reference sequence). Trimming removed 0 bases at V and 3 bases at J, with 15 bases between. This CDR3 region has 16 residues. CDR3 residues: CASSLVPQGLDYGYTF. The DNA of the CDR3 is TGTGCCAGCAGCTTGGTTCCCCAGGGACTGGACTATGGCTACACCTTC.

This rearrangement joins TRBV24-1 to TRBJ2-2, with 8 bases identical to TRBD1. V dropped 1 base and J dropped 3; count of bases not matched to a gene: 3. The CDR3 contains 16 residues. The germline CDR1 and CDR2 sequences are KGHDR and SFDVKD. The CDR3 loop reads CATSDFSQGDTGELFF. The CDR3 DNA is TGTGCCACCAGTGATTTTTCACAGGGGGACACCGGGGAGCTGTTTTTT.

This clone appeared a single time. The chain joins TRBV19 to TRBJ1-5, with D uncertain. The CDR3 has 14 residues. The V end was cut by 1 base, the J end by 4 bases, with 8 bases between. CDR1 LNHDA and CDR2 SQIVND come from the germline V gene (reference sequence). The CDR3 DNA reads as TGTGCCAGTAGTATAGGCGGGCTTAATCAGCCCCAGCATTTT. As protein: CASSIGGLNQPQHF.

This clone was seen a few times. This chain uses TRBV15 with TRBJ2-7, with 10 nucleotides matching TRBD1. The CDR3 contains 16 residues. Per germline, CDR1 LNHNV and CDR2 YYDKDF (reference sequence). The V segment lost 0 bases and the J segment 4 bases; nucleotides outside the gene matches: 6. This CDR3 reads CATSRDRQGAGYEQYF. CDR3 DNA sequence: TGTGCCACCAGCAGAGATCGACAGGGGGCCGGTTACGAGCAGTACTTC.

The rearrangement joins TRBV4-1 to TRBJ1-6; possible D gene TRBD1, 5 bases. The CDR3 is 15 amino acids. V was trimmed by 2 bases and J by 14 bases, leaving 19 bases between them. CDR1 MGHRA and CDR2 YSYEKL come from the germline V gene. CDR3 coding DNA: TGCGCCAGCAGCCAACCTCGGACAAGTCTAAGGGCCCTCCACTTT. Its translation is CASSQPRTSLRALHF.

This chain uses TRBV28 with TRBJ1-4, with D tentatively TRBD1 (6 bases). This CDR3 region has 14 residues. Trimming removed 4 bases from V and 3 bases from J, with 9 bases in between. Germline values: CDR1 MDHEN, CDR2 SYDVKM. The CDR3 DNA is TGTGCCAGCAGTTCCCCAGGGGCTAATGAAAAACTGTTTTTT. Amino acid sequence: CASSSPGANEKLFF.

The chain employs TRBV6-5 and TRBJ2-1, with 8 bases matching TRBD2. Germline lookup yields CDR1 MNHEY and CDR2 SVGAGI. V shed 6 bases and J 5 bases; nucleotides not matched to a gene: 9. The CDR3 length is 15 residues. The DNA for the CDR3 is TGTGCCAGCAGACCGGGGGGGCCCCCGAACAATGAGCAGTTCTTC. Translation gives CASRPGGPPNNEQFF.

This clone was counted between two and nine times. The chain is built from TRBV11-2 and TRBJ2-7; 7 bases line up with TRBD1. J was trimmed by 5 bases and V by 7 bases; bases with no gene match: 17. CDR1 and CDR2 (germline): SGHAT, FQNNGV. The CDR3 is made up of 16 amino acids. The CDR3 is CASTILGQDRSDEQYF. CDR3 bases: TGTGCCAGCACGATACTCGGACAGGACCGCTCGGACGAGCAGTACTTC.

The rearrangement uses TRBV6-6 and TRBJ1-2; tentatively, D is TRBD1 (5 bases). The CDR3 has 14 amino acids. In germline, CDR1 is MNHNY, CDR2 SVGAGI (reference sequence). Trimming pared 4 bases from V and 7 bases from J, leaving 16 bases between. CDR3 amino acids: CASSSVATEGGYTF. As DNA, the CDR3 is TGTGCCAGCAGTTCCGTCGCGACAGAAGGTGGCTACACCTTC.

This clone was detected only once. J is TRBJ1-1 and V is TRBV3-1 (or the pseudogene TRBV3-2); D ambiguous. V dropped 2 bases and J dropped 1 base, with 5 bases sitting between them. Per germline, CDR1 LGHDT and CDR2 YNNKEL (reference sequence). This CDR3 region has 13 residues. The CDR3: CASSQSRNTEAFF. Written as DNA, the CDR3 is TGTGCCAGCAGCCAATCTAGGAACACTGAAGCTTTCTTT.

The chain links TRBV6-5 to TRBJ1-3, with TRBD1 as a possible D gene (5 bases). The V end was cut by 6 bases, the J end by 2 bases, with 11 bases between. Germline V gives CDR1 MNHEY, CDR2 SVGAGI. The CDR3 is made up of 14 amino acids. The CDR3 protein is CASRQGGAGNTIYF. CDR3 in DNA: TGTGCCAGCAGGCAGGGAGGGGCTGGAAACACCATATATTTT.

The chain is built from TRBV6-6 and TRBJ1-3, with a possible D match to TRBD1 (5 bases). CDR1 and CDR2 from the germline V gene are MNHNY and SVGAGI (reference sequence). Trimming shortened V by 4 bases and J by 2 bases, and 15 bases separated the two germline ends. This CDR3 comprises 16 residues. The CDR3 region is CASSFGGEGAGNTIYF. DNA for the CDR3: TGTGCCAGCAGTTTTGGGGGGGAAGGGGCTGGAAACACCATATATTTT.